These T cell receptor beta chains were read from a single sample in a study of control samples from healthy donors and cancer patients. TCRdb's table, derived via immunoSEQ multiplex PCR, lists solely in-frame clones and lacks some. The table lists approximately 82,000 clones, more than 85% of them singletons. The sequenced material came from PBMCs. Receptors were obtained from a woman between 40 and 55 years old with lung cancer. Each CDR3 is given without its conserved first and last residue.

v_call cdr3_aa
TRBV10-1 ERRERGGQETQY
TRBV5-1 ASSLMGDTQY
TRBV3-1/TRBV3-2 ASSQIGGNTEAF
TRBV28 ASRGLAGDYEQY
TRBV18 ASSPPYSSYEQY
TRBV27 ASTNSYEQY
TRBV4-1 ASSQGIFEKLF
TRBV6-1 ASSELALSSYNEQF
TRBV11-2 ASSAQVGEQY
TRBV6-1 ASSDSLLHLNYGYT
TRBV3-1/TRBV3-2 ASSPTLGLQGGYT
TRBV19 ASSIKPRGTEAF
TRBV19 ASSMVDQRGYT
TRBV6-6 ASSLLAGGPNEQF
TRBV29-1 SVTVTSGGAEEQY
TRBV19 ASSPFRGDTEAF
TRBV5-5 ASTAGVPYEQY
TRBV19 ASSIPPPSIQY
TRBV9 ASSVDDYEQF
TRBV7-6 ASSSPLDGTRNTIY
TRBV3-1/TRBV3-2 ASSQRDVPYEQY
TRBV21-1 ASSKVRGLLNTEAF
TRBV18 ATTGRGAGVNTGELF
TRBV19 ASSDSGANVLT
TRBV30 AWSSMLGAF
TRBV6-2/TRBV6-3 ASSTRLGSPLH
TRBV15 ATSRGDASEKLF
TRBV27 ASSWGQGDATIY
TRBV7-9 ASSFGTLEPLWGYGYT